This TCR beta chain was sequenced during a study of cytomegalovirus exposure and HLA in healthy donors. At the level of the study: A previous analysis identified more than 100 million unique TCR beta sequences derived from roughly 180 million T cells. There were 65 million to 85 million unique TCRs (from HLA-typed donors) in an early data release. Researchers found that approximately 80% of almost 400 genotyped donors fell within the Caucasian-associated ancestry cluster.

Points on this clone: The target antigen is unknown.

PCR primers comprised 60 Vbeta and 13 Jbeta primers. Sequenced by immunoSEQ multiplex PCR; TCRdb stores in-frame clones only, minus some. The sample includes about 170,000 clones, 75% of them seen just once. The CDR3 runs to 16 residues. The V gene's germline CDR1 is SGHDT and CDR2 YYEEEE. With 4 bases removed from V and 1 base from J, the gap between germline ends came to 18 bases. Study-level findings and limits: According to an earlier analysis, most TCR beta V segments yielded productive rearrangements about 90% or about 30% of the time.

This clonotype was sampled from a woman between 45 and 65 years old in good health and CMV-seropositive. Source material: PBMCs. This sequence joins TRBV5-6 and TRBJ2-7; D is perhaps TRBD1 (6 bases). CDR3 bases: TGTGCCAGCAGCCCCCTGGGGGCGCGGAAGTCCTACGAGCAGTACTTC. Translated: CASSPLGARKSYEQYF.